The sequence of this T cell receptor (beta chain) was determined in a study of graft-versus-host responses after intestinal transplantation. Trimming took 1 base from V and 10 from J; bases not matched to a gene: 7. There are 13 residues in the CDR3. Germline V gene data show CDR1 as GTSNPN and CDR2 as SVGIG (reference sequence). Here immunoSEQ multiplex PCR was the method, and the copy in TCRdb shows in-frame clones only, minus some. The table records tens of thousands of clones, around 90% of them present only once. Worth noting for this clone: The antigen is not known.

The chain combines TRBV30 with TRBJ2-1, with TRBD1 matching over 7 bases. This material consisted of unstimulated CD4+ T cells sorted from spleen or lymph node cells, taken before intestinal transplant. This receptor was identified in a human donor who received an intestinal transplant. As DNA, the CDR3 is TGTGCCTGGAGTGCTACAGGGGCAGGGGAGCAGTTCTTC. Encoded protein: CAWSATGAGEQFF.